Here is one T cell receptor beta chain with its context. The antigen remains undetermined. The CDR3 is made up of 13 amino acids. The germline V and J ends were trimmed by 1 base and 8 bases, with 6 bases remaining between them. The treatment was: approximately 11-day PBMC culture with coronavirus spike peptide pools or control peptides (ViraFEST assay). The data stem from a study of vaccination and CD4 T cells after COVID-19. The study's findings and limits: Post-vaccination, and not before, a median roughly 90% of reactive clones appeared in convalescent patients.

The Oncomine TCR Beta short-read assay sequenced DNA from cultured CD4+ T cells. TCRdb fed the PCR reads into MiXCR, producing one record per CDR3 protein. Seen here are roughly 20,000 distinct CDR3 sequences, 62% observed once, and the top ten hold about 23%. V usage is TRBV12-3 or TRBV12-4 and J usage is TRBJ1-6; D gene unclear. The receptor's source is a human donor who received a COVID-19 vaccine. The starting material was CD4+ T cells from blood, cultured in vitro, obtained before SARS-CoV-2 vaccination. The CDR3 DNA follows: TGTGCCAGCAGTTTAGGACGGTATTCACCCCTCCACTTT. Encoded protein: CASSLGRYSPLHF.